The entry below gives a single T cell receptor (beta chain) sequence along with its context. This specimen belongs to a study of technical replicates of blood from several donors. Some clones are missing from TCRdb's copy, which holds only in-frame ones; the method was immunoSEQ multiplex PCR. The sample yields approximately 79,000 clones, approximately 96% seen once. There are 13 residues in the CDR3. The germline gives CDR1 ENHRY, CDR2 SYGVKD. V lost 6 bases to trimming and J lost 3 bases; unmatched junction nucleotides: 5. This TCR was sampled from a human donor in good health. The rearrangement uses TRBV10-3 and TRBJ2-7; 7 bases are a match to TRBD2. Material: T cells isolated from PBMCs. CDR3 DNA sequence: TGTGCCATCAGGACTAGCTCGAACTACGAGCAGTACTTC. As protein: CAIRTSSNYEQYF.